The 4 T cell receptor beta chains given below trace back to one sample, sequenced in a study of vaccination effects on CD4 cells after COVID-19. Data came from immunoSEQ multiplex PCR; TCRdb stores just in-frame clones and leaves some out. Seen here are 67,000 or so clones, about 80% observed once, and the top ten hold around 1.3%. No antigens are known for them. Under the ViraFEST assay, PBMC were stimulated with viral peptide pools so that antigen-specific CD4+ T cells expanded. Sequencing was performed afterwards. Researchers isolated CD4+ T cells once approximately ten days of culture had elapsed. Either the BNT162b2 or mRNA-1273 vaccine was given to participants in two doses. Material: CD4+ T cells from PBMCs cultured with HCoV-229E spike peptides, obtained after COVID-19 vaccination. These receptors originate from a human donor who received a COVID-19 vaccine.

The J gene is TRBJ2-3, the V gene TRBV5-1, with 11 bases identical to TRBD1. With V trimmed by 4 bases and J by 15 bases, 13 bases remained unmatched. This CDR3 contains 14 residues. Germline V lookup: CDR1 SGHRS, CDR2 YFSETQ. The CDR3 sequence is CASSNNNLGTGGYF. The DNA of the CDR3 is TGCGCCAGCAGCAATAATAACTTGGGGACAGGGGGATATTTT.

This chain joins TRBV7-8 and TRBJ1-1, with 7 bases fitting TRBD1. The CDR3 has 14 residues. Trimming cost V 4 bases and J 1 base; bases outside gene matches: 3. From germline, CDR1 is SGHVS and CDR2 FQNEAQ. The DNA for the CDR3 is TGTGCCAGCAGCTCGTGGGACAGGAACACTGAAGCTTTCTTT. It specifies CASSSWDRNTEAFF. Filled out from reference TRBV7-8 and TRBJ1-1, the complete variable domain reads GAGVSQSPRYKVAKRGQDVALRCDPISGHVSLFWYQQALGQGPEFLTYFQNEAQLDKSGLPSDRFFAERPEGSVSTLKIQRTQQEDSAVYLCASSSWDRNTEAFFGQGTRLTVV.

This sequence joins TRBV10-3 and TRBJ1-5; D gene unclear. The V end lost 3 bases, the J end lost 5 bases, and 11 bases lay between the germline ends. The germline gives CDR1 ENHRY, CDR2 SYGVKD. There are 14 residues in the CDR3. CDR3 nucleotides: TGTGCCATCAGTGAAAGACCCCGGGATCAGCCCCAGCATTTT. Protein sequence: CAISERPRDQPQHF.

The chain couples TRBV19 to TRBJ2-3; D unresolved. Deletions cut 1 base from V and 4 bases from J, with 6 bases between. CDR1 is LNHDA and CDR2 is SQIVND in the germline V gene (reference sequence). The CDR3 has 13 amino acids. CDR3: CASSIAHSDTQYF. The CDR3 DNA follows: TGTGCCAGTAGTATAGCGCACTCAGATACGCAGTATTTT. Full variable domain (remainder filled in from reference TRBV19 and TRBJ2-3): DGGITQSPKYLFRKEGQNVTLSCEQNLNHDAMYWYRQDPGQGLRLIYYSQIVNDFQKGDIAEGYSVSREKKESFPLTVTSAQKNPTAFYLCASSIAHSDTQYFGPGTRLTVL.